A selection of T cell receptor beta chains follows, all from one sample in a study of T-cell reconstitution after alpha-beta-depleted transplantation in children. TCRdb analysed the PCR reads with MiXCR anew, one entry per CDR3 protein. The table records about 16,000 distinct CDR3 sequences, just over 5% of them present only once. The sample consisted of PBMCs, taken before TCRalphabeta/CD19-depleted stem cell transplant. These TCRs come from a boy between 10 and 17 years old with acute lymphoblastic leukemia, due to receive a stem cell transplant. The CDR3 runs from the conserved cysteine through the conserved F or W. Each record gives: CDR3 protein, CDR3 DNA, clone size, J gene, V gene, D gene, CDR3 length. D genes are given only for firm matches. The listing skips clone size in some rows; elsewhere it reads once, few, many or a size class.

CDR3: CASSLTIPGELFF; DNA: TGTGCCAGCAGCTTGACAATTCCCGGGGAGCTGTTTTTT; size: many; J: TRBJ2-2; V: TRBV7-2; D: NA; length: 13
CDR3: CASRTGLAYNEQFF; DNA: TGTGCCAGCAGAACGGGACTAGCCTACAATGAGCAGTTCTTC; size: many; J: TRBJ2-1; V: TRBV12-3/TRBV12-4; D: TRBD2; length: 14
CDR3: CASSPSRGIKYEQYF; DNA: TGTGCCAGCAGCCCCTCAAGGGGGATCAAATACGAGCAGTACTTC; size: many; J: TRBJ2-7; V: TRBV7-6; D: NA; length: 15
CDR3: CSAPGTGGFSGNTIYF; DNA: TGCAGTGCTCCCGGGACAGGGGGTTTCTCTGGAAACACCATATATTTT; size: many; J: TRBJ1-3; V: TRBV20-1; D: TRBD1; length: 16
CDR3: CASSLAGMNTEAFF; DNA: TGTGCCAGCAGCTTGGCCGGGATGAACACTGAAGCTTTCTTT; size: many; J: TRBJ1-1; V: TRBV5-4; D: NA; length: 14
CDR3: CALSLNLAGGRGANVLTF; DNA: TGTGCCCTCAGTCTCAATCTAGCGGGGGGGCGCGGGGCCAACGTCCTGACTTTC; size: NA; J: TRBJ2-6; V: TRBV2; D: TRBD2; length: 18
CDR3: CASSLSLRASGRANEQFF; DNA: TGTGCCAGCAGTTTAAGTCTTCGGGCTAGCGGGAGGGCCAATGAGCAGTTCTTC; size: many; J: TRBJ2-1; V: TRBV28; D: TRBD2; length: 18
CDR3: CASSFGTGNQPQHF; DNA: TGCGCCAGCAGCTTCGGGACAGGCAATCAGCCCCAGCATTTT; size: many; J: TRBJ1-5; V: TRBV5-1; D: TRBD1; length: 14
CDR3: CASAMGPATNEKLFF; DNA: TGTGCCAGCGCGATGGGGCCCGCAACTAATGAAAAACTGTTTTTT; size: medium-sized; J: TRBJ1-4; V: TRBV9; D: NA; length: 15
CDR3: CASSQDEISGRGYEQFF; DNA: TGCGCCAGCAGCCAAGATGAGATTAGCGGGAGAGGTTATGAGCAGTTCTTC; size: many; J: TRBJ2-1; V: TRBV4-3; D: TRBD2; length: 17
CDR3: CASSYNPGAGQPQHF; DNA: TGTGCCAGCAGCTACAATCCGGGGGCCGGTCAGCCCCAGCATTTT; size: medium-sized; J: TRBJ1-5; V: TRBV7-2; D: NA; length: 15
CDR3: CASGLVGLGEQYF; DNA: TGTGCTAGTGGTTTGGTAGGACTGGGGGAGCAGTACTTC; size: NA; J: TRBJ2-7; V: TRBV12-5; D: NA; length: 13
CDR3: CASSVDSGQGSNYGYTF; DNA: TGTGCCAGCAGCGTAGACTCGGGACAGGGGTCTAACTATGGCTACACCTTC; size: many; J: TRBJ1-2; V: TRBV9; D: TRBD1; length: 17
CDR3: CASSFSSVNNSPLHF; DNA: TGTGCCAGCAGCTTTTCCTCCGTCAATAATTCACCCCTCCACTTT; size: many; J: TRBJ1-6; V: TRBV7-2; D: NA; length: 15
CDR3: CATTPGTLSTDTQYF; DNA: TGTGCCACTACGCCAGGGACCCTTAGCACAGATACGCAGTATTTT; size: medium-sized; J: TRBJ2-3; V: TRBV7-7; D: NA; length: 15
CDR3: CSAVAGGPSYEQYF; DNA: TGCAGTGCTGTAGCGGGAGGGCCCTCCTACGAGCAGTACTTC; size: medium-sized; J: TRBJ2-7; V: TRBV20-1; D: TRBD2; length: 14
CDR3: CASSHIPNSPLHF; DNA: TGTGCCAGCAGCCATATTCCCAATTCACCCCTCCACTTT; size: many; J: TRBJ1-6; V: TRBV14; D: NA; length: 13
CDR3: CASSLDDRNTEAFF; DNA: TGTGCCAGCAGTTTAGATGACAGGAACACTGAAGCTTTCTTT; size: many; J: TRBJ1-1; V: TRBV12-3/TRBV12-4; D: NA; length: 14
CDR3: CASSQFGAPNYGYTF; DNA: TGTGCCAGCAGCCAGTTCGGGGCTCCTAACTATGGCTACACCTTC; size: many; J: TRBJ1-2; V: TRBV3-1; D: NA; length: 15
CDR3: CASSLLGLAGAYEQYF; DNA: TGTGCCAGCAGCCTACTGGGACTAGCGGGGGCCTACGAGCAGTACTTC; size: medium-sized; J: TRBJ2-7; V: TRBV12-3/TRBV12-4; D: TRBD2; length: 16
CDR3: CASSQGRTGNYEQYF; DNA: TGCGCCAGCAGCCAAGGAAGGACAGGAAACTACGAGCAGTACTTC; size: many; J: TRBJ2-7; V: TRBV4-1; D: TRBD1; length: 15
CDR3: CASSLVLGATNEKLFF; DNA: TGTGCCAGCAGTTTAGTGCTGGGAGCAACTAATGAAAAACTGTTTTTT; size: many; J: TRBJ1-4; V: TRBV12-3/TRBV12-4; D: NA; length: 16
CDR3: CATSGDRGPLVEQFF; DNA: TGTGCCACCAGCGGGGACAGGGGCCCCCTAGTCGAGCAGTTCTTC; size: many; J: TRBJ2-1; V: TRBV15; D: TRBD1; length: 15
CDR3: CASSNLDRAGGNEQFF; DNA: TGTGCCAGCAGTAACCTAGACAGGGCAGGCGGCAATGAGCAGTTCTTC; size: many; J: TRBJ2-1; V: TRBV6-5; D: TRBD1; length: 16
CDR3: CASSLTGLTNEKLFF; DNA: TGTGCCAGCAGTTTGACAGGGTTGACTAATGAAAAACTGTTTTTT; size: many; J: TRBJ1-4; V: TRBV6-5; D: TRBD1; length: 15
CDR3: CASSPNGHYQETQYF; DNA: TGTGCCAGCAGCCCCAACGGACACTACCAAGAGACCCAGTACTTC; size: many; J: TRBJ2-5; V: TRBV6-5; D: NA; length: 15
CDR3: CASSDGQGNTGELFF; DNA: TGTGCCAGCAGTGACGGACAGGGAAACACCGGGGAGCTGTTTTTT; size: many; J: TRBJ2-2; V: TRBV6-4; D: TRBD1; length: 15
CDR3: CASSHQGAGANVLTF; DNA: TGCGCCAGCAGTCACCAGGGGGCTGGGGCCAACGTCCTGACTTTC; size: many; J: TRBJ2-6; V: TRBV4-1; D: TRBD1; length: 15
CDR3: CASSFLAGRDNEQFF; DNA: TGTGCCAGCAGTTTCTTGGCGGGGAGAGACAATGAGCAGTTCTTC; size: many; J: TRBJ2-1; V: TRBV28; D: NA; length: 15
CDR3: CASSLMQGGDNEQFF; DNA: TGTGCCAGCAGTTTAATGCAGGGAGGGGACAATGAGCAGTTCTTC; size: medium-sized; J: TRBJ2-1; V: TRBV27; D: TRBD2; length: 15
CDR3: CSARDSAGTSYEQYF; DNA: TGCAGTGCTAGAGATTCGGCAGGAACCTCCTACGAGCAGTACTTC; size: many; J: TRBJ2-7; V: TRBV20-1; D: NA; length: 15
CDR3: CASLGAMNTEAFF; DNA: TGTGCCAGCCTTGGGGCCATGAACACTGAAGCTTTCTTT; size: many; J: TRBJ1-1; V: TRBV28; D: NA; length: 13
CDR3: CASSIRGHVTDTQYF; DNA: TGTGCCAGCAGTATCAGGGGGCATGTGACAGATACGCAGTATTTT; size: many; J: TRBJ2-3; V: TRBV6-5; D: TRBD1; length: 15
CDR3: CASRAGGVLSEQFF; DNA: TGTGCCAGCAGGGCAGGGGGCGTGTTAAGTGAGCAGTTCTTC; size: many; J: TRBJ2-1; V: TRBV11-3; D: TRBD1; length: 14
CDR3: CSAIATGQGDGYTF; DNA: TGCAGTGCTATCGCTACGGGACAGGGTGATGGCTACACCTTC; size: many; J: TRBJ1-2; V: TRBV20-1; D: TRBD1; length: 14
CDR3: CATSDFEASGYNEQFF; DNA: TGTGCCACCAGTGATTTCGAGGCTAGCGGCTACAATGAGCAGTTCTTC; size: medium-sized; J: TRBJ2-1; V: TRBV24-1; D: TRBD2; length: 16
CDR3: CASSVASDYNEQFF; DNA: TGTGCCAGCAGCGTAGCTAGCGACTACAATGAGCAGTTCTTC; size: many; J: TRBJ2-1; V: TRBV9; D: NA; length: 14
CDR3: CASGDGLATQYF; DNA: TGTGCTAGTGGCGACGGACTAGCTACGCAGTATTTT; size: many; J: TRBJ2-3; V: TRBV12-5; D: TRBD2; length: 12
CDR3: CASSLKPGEGTGELFF; DNA: TGCGCCAGCAGCCTTAAGCCCGGGGAGGGGACCGGGGAGCTGTTTTTT; size: many; J: TRBJ2-2; V: TRBV4-3; D: TRBD2; length: 16
CDR3: CASSQETSGRPYNEQFF; DNA: TGTGCCAGCAGCCAAGAAACTAGCGGGAGACCCTACAATGAGCAGTTCTTC; size: many; J: TRBJ2-1; V: TRBV3-1; D: TRBD2; length: 17